This entry lists 5 T cell receptor beta chains sequenced from one sample in a study of cytomegalovirus exposure and HLA in healthy donors. The PCR employed 60 Vbeta primers together with 13 Jbeta primers. Generated by immunoSEQ multiplex PCR, the TCRdb table keeps only in-frame clones and is missing some. The sample totals 150,000 to 200,000 clones. The sequenced material came from PBMCs. Receptors originate from a boy younger than 18 in good health and CMV-seronegative.

The genes are TRBV4-1 and TRBJ2-5; TRBD1 is a possible D gene (5 bases). Trimming removed 0 bases at V and 5 bases at J, with 13 bases between. This CDR3 comprises 15 residues. Germline loops: CDR1 MGHRA, CDR2 YSYEKL. CDR3 sequence reads: CASSQDPAPGETQYF. The CDR3, as DNA: TGCGCCAGCAGCCAAGATCCCGCCCCAGGGGAGACCCAGTACTTC.

V usage is TRBV7-9 and J usage is TRBJ2-7; 8 nucleotides agree with TRBD2. V was pared by 5 bases and J by 5 bases, with 23 bases of the junction left unmatched. Germline-derived CDR1 and CDR2 are SEHNR and FQNEAQ (reference sequence). This CDR3 is built from 19 residues. The CDR3 protein is CASSQTVTSGDPNPNEQYF. CDR3 sequence (DNA): TGTGCCAGCAGCCAAACAGTCACTAGCGGAGACCCGAACCCAAACGAGCAGTACTTC.

The rearrangement joins TRBV6-4 to TRBJ2-1; 14 bases are shared with TRBD2. CDR3 size: 16 residues. Germline trimming cut 4 bases from V and 6 bases from J; bases unmatched to any gene: 5. CDR1 and CDR2 from the germline V gene are MRHNA and SNTAGT. The CDR3 is CASSVGLAGGLNEQFF. The DNA of the CDR3 is TGTGCCAGCAGTGTCGGACTAGCGGGGGGCCTCAATGAGCAGTTCTTC.

The chain couples TRBV19 to TRBJ1-5; D not resolved. Trimming shortened V by 5 bases and J by 3 bases, and 5 bases separated the two germline ends. The CDR3 loop spans 12 amino acids. Germline CDR1 reads LNHDA; CDR2 reads SQIVND (reference sequence). The CDR3 DNA is TGTGCCAGTAGTTCCCTCAATCAGCCCCAGCATTTT. This gives the protein CASSSLNQPQHF.

The chain employs TRBV5-1 and TRBJ1-1; 9 nucleotides agree with TRBD1. V gave up 0 bases and J gave up 7 bases; unmatched junction bases: 4. The germline CDR1 and CDR2 sequences are SGHRS and YFSETQ. CDR3 length equals 14 residues. The CDR3 DNA sequence: TGCGCCAGCAGCTTGGCGGGACAGGGATATGAAGCTTTCTTT. It is translated as CASSLAGQGYEAFF. Supplemented by reference TRBV5-1 and TRBJ1-1, the full variable domain reads KAGVTQTPRYLIKTRGQQVTLSCSPISGHRSVSWYQQTPGQGLQFLFEYFSETQRNKGNFPGRFSGRQFSNSRSEMNVSTLELGDSALYLCASSLAGQGYEAFFGQGTRLTVV.